This T cell receptor (beta chain) was captured by sequencing in a study of T cell repertoires in cytomegalovirus infection. Study as a whole: Researchers turned to recently identified HLA-C-restricted CMV epitopes as well as well-studied HLA-B-restricted ones. CMV infection plus the matching HLA type was flagged by public TCR beta signatures. Points from the study as a whole: Pooled public TCR beta family frequency picked out CMV carriers with the relevant HLA. CMV-specific TCR beta clonotypes restricted by HLA-C dominated the ex vivo response.

Trimming at V came to 0 bases and at J to 8 bases, leaving 13 bases not matched to a gene. Germline V CDR1 and CDR2: SGHTA, FQGNSA. CDR3 length: 19 amino acids. In regard to this clonotype: Its antigen is as yet unknown.

TCRdb processed the reads anew with MiXCR; each CDR3 protein has one entry. The data hold about 51,000 distinct CDR3 sequences, with 20% observed a single time. Sample: CD8+ T cells from cultured PBMCs, taken from culture after CMV antigen stimulation. This clonotype was obtained from a human donor in good health (CMV status not recorded). Some clones in this sample may be carry-over from other donors' samples. This rearrangement joins TRBV7-2 to TRBJ2-6; TRBD2 aligns across 10 bases. In nucleotides, the CDR3 is TGTGCCAGCAGCTTAGCGGGTAGCGGGGGGACCGCCGGGACCAACGTCCTGACTTTC. The encoded protein is CASSLAGSGGTAGTNVLTF.